The 6 T cell receptor beta chains below all came from one sample that was sequenced in a study of CD8 T cells in ankylosing spondylitis. TCRdb fed the 5' RACE reads into MiXCR, producing one record per CDR3 protein. The sample lists around 210,000 distinct CDR3 sequences; 7% to 10% were seen once. The sequenced sample was blood, either unsorted or a sorted T cell fraction (not recorded which). These receptors came from a female donor with ankylosing spondylitis or in good health (not recorded which).

This clonotype was picked up many times. The gene calls are TRBV25-1 and TRBJ2-5, with unresolved D. Trimming stripped 3 bases from V and 7 bases from J, with 9 bases between. Germline V gives CDR1 MGHDK, CDR2 SYGVNS. This CDR3 has 12 residues. CDR3 loop: CASSENEGTQYF. The DNA for the CDR3 is TGTGCCAGCAGTGAGAACGAAGGGACCCAGTACTTC.

Of note for this clonotype: Since a much larger clone is just one base distant, this may be a read error. This rearrangement joins TRBV6-2 or TRBV6-3 to TRBJ2-7; D is possibly TRBD2 (6 bases). Trimming removed 10 bases at V and 1 base at J, with 17 bases between. Germline values: CDR1 MNHEY, CDR2 SVGEGT. The CDR3 consists of 14 residues. CDR3 in amino acids: CATRGLTSSYEQYF. CDR3 coding DNA: TGTGCCACCCGGGGACTTACTTCTTCCTACGAGCAGTACTTC.

This clonotype was seen repeatedly, ten times or more. The rearrangement links TRBV30 to TRBJ1-2, with 9 bases lining up with TRBD1. This CDR3 comprises 15 residues. The V gene end was trimmed by 2 bases and the J gene end by 6 bases; junction bases not matched to a gene: 10. Germline-derived CDR1 and CDR2 are GTSNPN and SVGIG (reference sequence). The DNA of the CDR3 is TGTGCCTGGAGTAGAAGGACAGGGGTGGTCAATGGCTACACCTTC. This sequence encodes CAWSRRTGVVNGYTF.

The table lists this clonotype with a few counts. The genes are TRBV10-3 and TRBJ1-3, with 9 bases fitting TRBD1. The CDR3 contains 16 residues. Losses at the gene ends were 4 bases for V and 1 base for J; bases not matched to a gene: 5. Per the germline V gene, CDR1 is ENHRY and CDR2 is SYGVKD. The CDR3 nucleotides read TGTGCCATCAGTGCGAGACAGGGGGAATCTGGAAACACCATATATTTT. Translating it yields CAISARQGESGNTIYF.

In its sample, this clonotype was seen many times. This chain connects TRBV5-1 to TRBJ2-7; 12 nucleotides match TRBD2. Looked up from germline, CDR1 is SGHRS and CDR2 is YFSETQ. V lost 0 bases, J lost 2 bases, and 6 bases stayed unmatched. The CDR3 contains 17 residues. The CDR3 sequence is CASSLAPSGRATYEQYF. CDR3 DNA sequence: TGCGCCAGCAGCTTGGCCCCTAGCGGGAGGGCAACCTACGAGCAGTACTTC.

Many counts were recorded for this clonotype. The chain carries TRBV7-2 and TRBJ2-4; TRBD2 aligns across 14 bases. V lost 5 bases and J lost 6; bases outside the gene matches: 6. Germline V CDR1 and CDR2: SGHTA, FQGNSA. CDR3 length: 16 amino acids. In nucleotides, the CDR3 is TGTGCCAGCAGCCCCCGCGGACTAGCGGGAGGAAACATTCAGTACTTC. Amino acids: CASSPRGLAGGNIQYF.